The clone carrying this T cell receptor (beta chain) was counted ten times or more. Its antigen is unknown. These data are taken from a study of CD8 T cells in ankylosing spondylitis. Study observations and caveats: Made up of roughly 8 highly homologous variants, a TCR beta motif appeared characteristic of ankylosing spondylitis blood. Matched ankylosing spondylitis synovial fluid reportedly showed significant enrichment of disease-linked clones.

The CDR3 runs to 14 residues. J gave up 1 base and V 6 bases, and 3 bases lay outside the gene matches. Using quantitative 5'-RACE with molecular barcodes, the authors made TCR beta libraries. TCRdb ran MiXCR on the 5' RACE reads and lists one entry per CDR3 protein. In the table there are some 250,000 distinct CDR3 sequences, roughly a quarter of which are singletons. The chain employs TRBV12-3 or TRBV12-4 and TRBJ2-1, with TRBD2 identical over 7 bases. The source material was blood, either unsorted or a sorted T cell fraction (not recorded which). This clonotype was obtained from a male donor with ankylosing spondylitis or in good health (not recorded which). CDR3 in DNA: TGTGCCAGCAGAGTAGCGGGTTCCTACAATGAGCAGTTCTTC. Its protein is CASRVAGSYNEQFF.